This record concerns one T cell receptor beta chain sequence. Recruitment covered 20 to 25 US areas and drew participants whose ages spanned roughly 18 to 89 years. Participants had their cohort set by participant-reported clinical history. What the recovered Cohort 3 donors had was two negative PCRs, clearance, or symptom resolution. The sample belongs to a study of blood T cell repertoires in COVID-19. Study overall: Material from acute and convalescent COVID-19 was sourced from the United States, Italy and Spain.

The table came from immunoSEQ multiplex PCR; TCRdb's copy has only in-frame clones and leaves some out. Of about 390,000 clones listed, approximately 90% are singletons. The sequenced sample consisted of PBMCs or T cells enriched from blood (not recorded which). The receptor's source is a woman aged 45-59 years who had recovered from COVID-19.

CDR3 DNA: TGTGCCAGCAGCTTAGATCACACAGGGGGCTATGGCTACACCTTC. Its protein product is CASSLDHTGGYGYTF. This rearrangement joins TRBV7-2 to TRBJ1-2; 8 positions agree with TRBD1. V lost 1 base and J lost 4; bases outside the gene matches: 5. This CDR3 spans 15 amino acids. CDR1 is SGHTA and CDR2 is FQGNSA in the germline V gene.